This entry lists 10 T cell receptor beta chains sequenced from one sample in a study of blood T cell repertoires in COVID-19. Profiling relied on immunoSEQ multiplex PCR, and the TCRdb table lists in-frame clones only, not all of them. This sample carries about 89,000 clones, 60% to 85% of them seen once, and the ten largest clones take about half. Specimen: peripheral blood. These receptors were collected from a human donor in a cohort sampled during active COVID-19.

The CDR3 reads CAIKEGRSYEQYF. As DNA, the CDR3 is TGTGCCATCAAGGAGGGACGGTCATACGAGCAGTACTTC. The chain carries TRBV10-3 and TRBJ2-7; possibly TRBD2 for D (6 bases). Between the trimmed V and J ends, which lost 7 bases and 4 bases, there was a span of 14 bases. The CDR3 sequence is 13 residues long. In germline, CDR1 is ENHRY, CDR2 SYGVKD.

The chain uses TRBV15 and TRBJ1-4; the match to TRBD1 covers 8 bases. The junction had 5 bases not matched to a gene; V was cut back by 0 bases and J by 5 bases. Per the germline V gene, CDR1 is LNHNV and CDR2 is YYDKDF (reference sequence). The CDR3 totals 16 residues. The CDR3 loop is CATSRDGTGTNEKLFF. The CDR3 DNA reads as TGTGCCACCAGCAGAGATGGGACAGGCACCAATGAAAAACTGTTTTTT.

The V and J genes are TRBV10-3 and TRBJ2-5, with D possibly matching TRBD2 (6 bases). V lost 2 bases to trimming and J lost 0 bases, with 13 bases between them. Germline assignment: CDR1 ENHRY and CDR2 SYGVKD. The CDR3 sequence is 16 residues long. The CDR3 loop reads CAISEDSGPNQETQYF. The CDR3 DNA reads TGTGCCATCAGTGAGGATAGCGGCCCAAACCAAGAGACCCAGTACTTC.

The chain is built from TRBV25-1 and TRBJ1-1, with 10 bases aligning to TRBD1. The ends lost 8 bases at V and 5 bases at J; junction bases unmatched: 5. The length of the CDR3 is 13 residues. The germline CDR1 and CDR2 sequences are MGHDK and SYGVNS. In DNA, the CDR3 is TGTGCCAGCCAGGGACAGGGGCTTACTGAAGCTTTCTTT. Amino acid sequence: CASQGQGLTEAFF. The whole variable domain, filled in from reference TRBV25-1 and TRBJ1-1, reads EADIYQTPRYLVIGTGKKITLECSQTMGHDKMYWYQQDPGMELHLIHYSYGVNSTEKGDLSSESTVSRIRTEHFPLTLESARPSHTSQYLCASQGQGLTEAFFGQGTRLTVV.

The chain carries TRBV7-9 and TRBJ2-7; possibly TRBD2 for D (5 bases). Trimming took off 5 bases at V and 2 bases at J, with 25 bases between the two ends. The CDR3 runs to 18 residues. The germline CDR1 and CDR2 sequences are SEHNR and FQNEAQ (reference sequence). CDR3: CASSLPQVDSETPYEQYF. CDR3 DNA sequence: TGTGCCAGCAGCCTACCCCAAGTTGATAGCGAAACCCCCTACGAGCAGTACTTC. The variable domain in full, completed from reference TRBV7-9 and TRBJ2-7, reads DTGVSQNPRHKITKRGQNVTFRCDPISEHNRLYWYRQTLGQGPEFLTYFQNEAQLEKSRLLSDRFSAERPKGSFSTLEIQRTEQGDSAMYLCASSLPQVDSETPYEQYFGPGTRLTVT.

This chain links TRBV11-3 with TRBJ2-1, with TRBD1 identical over 11 bases. The germline V gene has CDR1 SGHNT and CDR2 YENEEA. This CDR3 region has 16 residues. Germline trimming cut 5 bases from V and 1 base from J; bases unmatched to any gene: 4. In DNA form, the CDR3 reads TGTGCCAGCAGCGGGCGGGACAGGGGGTCCTACAATGAGCAGTTCTTC. Translated: CASSGRDRGSYNEQFF.

The V and J genes are TRBV7-2 and TRBJ1-4, with D perhaps matching TRBD1 (6 bases). This CDR3 has 15 residues. Per the germline V gene, CDR1 is SGHTA and CDR2 is FQGNSA. V was pared by 5 bases and J by 3 bases, with 13 bases between. CDR3 bases: TGTGCCAGCAGCGAACAGGGAGCAGCTAATGAAAAACTGTTTTTT. Translated: CASSEQGAANEKLFF.

This clone was observed once. The V call is TRBV2, the J call TRBJ1-1; D is unresolved. V lost 7 bases and J lost 6, with 12 bases in between. The CDR3 is 12 residues long. Germline CDR1 reads SNHLY; CDR2 reads FYNNEI. The CDR3 loop is CASTKEAPEAFF. The CDR3 bases are TGTGCCAGCACGAAGGAGGCCCCTGAAGCTTTCTTT. Supplemented by reference TRBV2 and TRBJ1-1, the full variable domain reads EPEVTQTPSHQVTQMGQEVILRCVPISNHLYFYWYRQILGQKVEFLVSFYNNEISEKSEIFDDQFSVERPDGSNFTLKIRSTKLEDSAMYFCASTKEAPEAFFGQGTRLTVV.

The rearrangement joins TRBV7-2 to TRBJ1-5; no clear D. The CDR3 is made up of 15 amino acids. Germline CDR1 is SGHTA and CDR2 is FQGNSA. V lost 1 base to trimming and J lost 3 bases, with 10 bases between them. Here the CDR3 reads CASSLVAQINQPQHF. The CDR3 nucleotides are TGTGCCAGCAGCTTAGTTGCACAGATCAATCAGCCCCAGCATTTT.

The chain uses TRBV5-4 and TRBJ2-1; TRBD2 is a possible D gene (6 bases). This CDR3 comprises 15 residues. The germline gives CDR1 SGHNT, CDR2 YYREEE (reference sequence). The ends were cut back, 2 bases at V and 0 bases at J, with 9 bases in the middle. This CDR3 reads CASSFERASYNEQFF. The CDR3 DNA reads as TGTGCCAGCAGCTTCGAGCGGGCCTCCTACAATGAGCAGTTCTTC.